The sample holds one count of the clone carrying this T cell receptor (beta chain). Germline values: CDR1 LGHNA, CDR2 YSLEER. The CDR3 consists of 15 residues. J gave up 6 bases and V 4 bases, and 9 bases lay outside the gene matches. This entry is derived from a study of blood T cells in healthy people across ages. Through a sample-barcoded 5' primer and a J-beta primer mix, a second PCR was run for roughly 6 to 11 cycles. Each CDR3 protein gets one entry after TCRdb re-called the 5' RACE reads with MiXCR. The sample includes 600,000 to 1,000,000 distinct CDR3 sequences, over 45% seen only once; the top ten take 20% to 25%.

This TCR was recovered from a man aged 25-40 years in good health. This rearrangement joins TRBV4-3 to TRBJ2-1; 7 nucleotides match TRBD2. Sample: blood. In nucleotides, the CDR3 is TGCGCCAGCAGCCTAGGACTAGGCTCGGTCAATGAGCAGTTCTTC. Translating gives CASSLGLGSVNEQFF.